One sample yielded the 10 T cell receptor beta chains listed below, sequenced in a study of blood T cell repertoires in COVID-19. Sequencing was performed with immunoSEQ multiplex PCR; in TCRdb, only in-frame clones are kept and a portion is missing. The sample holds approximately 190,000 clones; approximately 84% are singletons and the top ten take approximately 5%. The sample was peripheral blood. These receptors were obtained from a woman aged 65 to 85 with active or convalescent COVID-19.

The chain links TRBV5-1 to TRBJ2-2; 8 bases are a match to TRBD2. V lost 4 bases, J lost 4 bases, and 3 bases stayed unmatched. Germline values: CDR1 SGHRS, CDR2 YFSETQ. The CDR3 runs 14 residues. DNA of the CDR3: TGCGCCAGCAGCCAGAGCGGGAGCACCGGGGAGCTGTTTTTT. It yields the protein CASSQSGSTGELFF.

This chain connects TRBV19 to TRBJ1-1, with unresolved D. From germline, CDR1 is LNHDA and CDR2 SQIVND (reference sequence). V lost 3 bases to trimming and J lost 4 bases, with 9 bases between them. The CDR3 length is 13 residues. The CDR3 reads CASSMGGPTEAFF. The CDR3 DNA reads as TGTGCCAGTAGTATGGGAGGGCCCACTGAAGCTTTCTTT.

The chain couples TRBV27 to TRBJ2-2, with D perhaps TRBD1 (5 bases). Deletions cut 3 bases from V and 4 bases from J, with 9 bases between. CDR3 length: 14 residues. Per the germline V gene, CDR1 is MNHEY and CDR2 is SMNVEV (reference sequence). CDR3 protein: CASSFQGTTGELFF. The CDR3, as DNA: TGTGCCAGCAGTTTCCAGGGTACCACCGGGGAGCTGTTTTTT.

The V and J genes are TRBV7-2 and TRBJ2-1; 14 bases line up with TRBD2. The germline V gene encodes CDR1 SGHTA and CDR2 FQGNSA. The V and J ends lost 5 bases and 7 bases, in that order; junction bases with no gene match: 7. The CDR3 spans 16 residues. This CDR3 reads CASSGGTSGRRNEQFF. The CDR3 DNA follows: TGTGCCAGCAGCGGAGGGACTAGCGGGAGACGGAATGAGCAGTTCTTC.

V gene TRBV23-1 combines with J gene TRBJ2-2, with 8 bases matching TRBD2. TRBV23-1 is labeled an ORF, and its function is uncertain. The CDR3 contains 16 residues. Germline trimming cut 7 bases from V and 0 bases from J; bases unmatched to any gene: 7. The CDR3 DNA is TGCGCCAGCACCCGAGGAGCGGGAGCGAACACCGGGGAGCTGTTTTTT. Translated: CASTRGAGANTGELFF.

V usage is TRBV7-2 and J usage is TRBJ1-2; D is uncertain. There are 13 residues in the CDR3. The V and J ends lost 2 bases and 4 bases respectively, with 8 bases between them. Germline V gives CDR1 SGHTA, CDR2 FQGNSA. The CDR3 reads CASSLTPGYGYTF. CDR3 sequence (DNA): TGTGCCAGCAGCTTAACACCAGGCTATGGCTACACCTTC.

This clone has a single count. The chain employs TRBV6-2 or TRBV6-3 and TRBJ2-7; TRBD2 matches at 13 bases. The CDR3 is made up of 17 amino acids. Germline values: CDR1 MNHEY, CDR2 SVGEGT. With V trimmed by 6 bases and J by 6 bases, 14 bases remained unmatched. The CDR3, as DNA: TGTGCCAGCAGCATAGGGACTAGCGGGATTTTGAGATTCGAGCAGTACTTC. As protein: CASSIGTSGILRFEQYF.

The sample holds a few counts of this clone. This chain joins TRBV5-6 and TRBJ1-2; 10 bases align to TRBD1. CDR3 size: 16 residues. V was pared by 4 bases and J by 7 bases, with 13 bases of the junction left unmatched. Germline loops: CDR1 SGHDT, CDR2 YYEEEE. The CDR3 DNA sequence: TGTGCCAGCAGCCGGCAGGAGACAGGGGGCTGGGGTGGCTACACCTTC. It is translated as CASSRQETGGWGGYTF.

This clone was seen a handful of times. CDR3 in amino acids: CASSIDRGDTEAFF. CDR3 nucleotide sequence: TGCGCCAGCAGTATCGACAGGGGCGACACTGAAGCTTTCTTT. The V call is TRBV10-1, the J call TRBJ1-1; 8 nucleotides match TRBD1. The CDR3 sequence is 14 residues long. Germline CDR1 and CDR2: WNHNN and SYGVQD (reference sequence). V was clipped by 5 bases and J by 3 bases; unmatched bases: 5.

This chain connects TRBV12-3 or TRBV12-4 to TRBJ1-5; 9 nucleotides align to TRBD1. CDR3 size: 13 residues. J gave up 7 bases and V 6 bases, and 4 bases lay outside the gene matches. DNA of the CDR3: TGTGCCAGCAGCGGACAGGGGTTCCAGCCCCAGCATTTT. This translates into CASSGQGFQPQHF.